This entry describes one T cell receptor (beta chain). Profiling relied on immunoSEQ multiplex PCR, and the TCRdb table lists in-frame clones only, not all of them. The sample has tens of thousands of clones, around 87% seen once. The study gave focal radiation plus ipilimumab CTLA-4 blockade to patients with chemo-refractory metastatic non-small-cell lung cancer. This CDR3 has 16 amino acids. CDR1 is SGHTS, CDR2 YDEGEE, per germline. Unmatched junction bases numbered 4, after V lost 4 bases and J lost 2 bases. This entry is derived from a study of radiotherapy plus CTLA-4 blockade in lung cancer. As for the study in general: Patients showed objective responses in over 15% of cases, and disease control was achieved by 31%.

This TCR was recovered from a human donor with non-small cell lung cancer that progressed on radiotherapy plus ipilimumab. V is TRBV5-8 and J is TRBJ2-6; 9 bases line up with TRBD1. Sequencing was performed on peripheral blood, taken from a patient treated with radiotherapy plus ipilimumab. This chain's CDR3 is CASSPGTGTGANVLTF. The CDR3 DNA is TGTGCCAGCAGCCCTGGGACAGGGACTGGGGCCAACGTCCTGACTTTC.